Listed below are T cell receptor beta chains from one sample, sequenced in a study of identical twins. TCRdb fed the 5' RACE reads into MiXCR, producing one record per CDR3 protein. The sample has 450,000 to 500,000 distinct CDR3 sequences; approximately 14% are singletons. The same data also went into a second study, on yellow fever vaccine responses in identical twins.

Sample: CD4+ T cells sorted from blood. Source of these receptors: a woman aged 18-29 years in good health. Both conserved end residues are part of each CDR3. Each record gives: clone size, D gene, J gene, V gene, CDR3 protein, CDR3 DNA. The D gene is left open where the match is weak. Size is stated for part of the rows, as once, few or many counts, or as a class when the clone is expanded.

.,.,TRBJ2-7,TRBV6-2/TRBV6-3,CASNKQGSREQYF,TGTGCCAGCAACAAACAGGGTTCGCGCGAGCAGTACTTC
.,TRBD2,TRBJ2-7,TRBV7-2,CASSFGLAEPYEQYF,TGTGCCAGCAGCTTTGGACTAGCGGAGCCCTACGAGCAGTACTTC
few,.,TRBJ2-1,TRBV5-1,CASSLGPAYNEQFF,TGCGCCAGCAGCTTGGGGCCAGCCTACAATGAGCAGTTCTTC
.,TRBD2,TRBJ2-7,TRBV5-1,CASSLEVGLAAYEQYF,TGCGCCAGCAGCTTGGAAGTAGGACTAGCGGCCTACGAGCAGTACTTC
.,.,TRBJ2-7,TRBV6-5,CASSYSIQGRGAHEQYF,TGTGCCAGCAGTTACTCGATTCAGGGCAGGGGAGCTCACGAGCAGTACTTC
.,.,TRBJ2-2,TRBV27,CASSSPIAGGELFF,TGTGCCAGCAGTTCTCCCATTGCGGGCGGGGAGCTGTTTTTT
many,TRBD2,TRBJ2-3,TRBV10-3,CAISGGGGSTDTQYF,TGTGCCATCAGCGGGGGGGGCGGCTCCACAGATACGCAGTATTTT
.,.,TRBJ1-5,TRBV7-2,CASSLIRGRGSNQPQHF,TGTGCCAGCAGCTTAATCCGTGGCAGGGGAAGCAATCAGCCCCAGCATTTT
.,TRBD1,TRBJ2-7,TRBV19,CASRTSGTGRPTEQYF,TGTGCCAGTAGAACCTCCGGGACAGGGCGCCCGACCGAGCAGTACTTC
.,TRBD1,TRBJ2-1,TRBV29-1,CSVMDRANEQFF,TGCAGCGTGATGGACAGGGCAAATGAGCAGTTCTTC
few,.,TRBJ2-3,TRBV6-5,CASSLRLRDSYTQYF,TGTGCCAGCAGTTTAAGGTTACGAGACAGCTATACGCAGTATTTT
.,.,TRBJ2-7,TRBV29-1,CSVGGAGYEQYF,TGCAGCGTTGGAGGGGCGGGCTACGAGCAGTACTTC
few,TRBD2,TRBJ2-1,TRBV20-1,CSAQGLAGGPGQDEQFF,TGCAGTGCTCAGGGGCTAGCGGGAGGGCCGGGGCAGGATGAGCAGTTCTTC
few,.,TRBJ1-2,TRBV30,CAWSPPGPADYGYTF,TGTGCCTGGAGTCCCCCAGGGCCGGCCGACTATGGCTACACCTTC
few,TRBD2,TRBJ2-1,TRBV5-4,CASSSPGLAGGTSYNEQFF,TGTGCCAGCAGCTCCCCGGGACTAGCGGGAGGTACCTCCTACAATGAGCAGTTCTTC
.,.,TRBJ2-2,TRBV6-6,CASVRRTGELFF,TGTGCCAGCGTTAGGCGCACCGGGGAGCTGTTTTTT
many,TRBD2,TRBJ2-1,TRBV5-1,CASSLGASGRWNNEQFF,TGCGCCAGCAGCTTGGGTGCTAGCGGGAGGTGGAACAATGAGCAGTTCTTC
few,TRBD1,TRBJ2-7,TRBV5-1,CASSQGQGWEQYF,TGCGCCAGCAGCCAAGGACAGGGCTGGGAGCAGTACTTC
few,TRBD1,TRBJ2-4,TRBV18,CASSPQTGVNIQYF,TGTGCCAGCTCACCACAGACAGGGGTAAACATTCAGTACTTC
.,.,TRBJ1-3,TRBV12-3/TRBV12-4,CASSHQPAGGNTIYF,TGTGCCAGCAGTCACCAACCGGCAGGCGGAAACACCATATATTTT
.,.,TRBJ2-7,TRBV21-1,CASSRTAYEQYF,TGTGCCAGCAGCCGCACAGCTTACGAGCAGTACTTC
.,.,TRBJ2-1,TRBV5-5,CASSPPFGRNNEQFF,TGTGCCAGCAGCCCGCCGTTCGGACGGAACAATGAGCAGTTCTTC
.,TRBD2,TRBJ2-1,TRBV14,CASSPMAGDSQYEQFF,TGTGCCAGCAGCCCCATGGCGGGGGACTCCCAATACGAGCAGTTCTTC
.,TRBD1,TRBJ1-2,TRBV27,CASSPGTGAGGYTF,TGTGCCAGCAGCCCAGGGACAGGGGCTGGGGGCTACACCTTC
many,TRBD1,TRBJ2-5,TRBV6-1,CASSRRQGGETQYF,TGTGCCAGCAGTCGCCGACAGGGCGGGGAGACCCAGTACTTC
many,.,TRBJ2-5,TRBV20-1,CSANGALGETQYF,TGCAGTGCCAATGGAGCACTGGGAGAGACCCAGTACTTC
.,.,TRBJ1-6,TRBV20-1,CSAAVLSYNSPLHF,TGCAGTGCGGCAGTTCTCTCCTATAATTCACCCCTCCACTTT
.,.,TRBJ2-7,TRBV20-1,CSARDLEGNSYEQYF,TGCAGTGCTAGAGATCTTGAGGGAAACTCCTACGAGCAGTACTTC
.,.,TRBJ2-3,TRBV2,CADRTSSTDTQYF,TGTGCCGACCGGACATCTAGCACAGATACGCAGTATTTT
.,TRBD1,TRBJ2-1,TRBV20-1,CSALDRSSYNEQFF,TGCAGTGCGTTGGACAGGAGCTCCTACAATGAGCAGTTCTTC
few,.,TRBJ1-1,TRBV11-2,CASSLRASGGPEAFF,TGTGCCAGCAGCTTGAGGGCCTCGGGGGGGCCTGAAGCTTTCTTT
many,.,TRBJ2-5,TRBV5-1,CASSLGTRGETQYF,TGCGCCAGCAGCTTGGGGACTAGGGGGGAGACCCAGTACTTC
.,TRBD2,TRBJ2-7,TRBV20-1,CSARDPASGGYEQYF,TGCAGTGCTAGAGATCCGGCTAGCGGGGGATACGAGCAGTACTTC
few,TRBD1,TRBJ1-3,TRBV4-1,CASNQETGGIIGNTIYF,TGCGCCAGCAACCAAGAGACAGGGGGCATAATAGGAAACACCATATATTTT
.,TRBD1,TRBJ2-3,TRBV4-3,CASSQGGTGSTDTQYF,TGCGCCAGCAGCCAAGGGGGGACAGGAAGCACAGATACGCAGTATTTT
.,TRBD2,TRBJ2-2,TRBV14,CASSQGIAGGKGRTGELFF,TGTGCCAGCAGCCAAGGAATAGCGGGAGGAAAGGGGAGAACCGGGGAGCTGTTTTTT
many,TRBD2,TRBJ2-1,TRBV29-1,CSVGGDEQFF,TGCAGCGTGGGGGGGGATGAGCAGTTCTTC
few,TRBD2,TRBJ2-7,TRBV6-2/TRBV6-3,CASNAPAGVEQYF,TGTGCCAGCAACGCCCCAGCGGGAGTCGAGCAGTACTTC
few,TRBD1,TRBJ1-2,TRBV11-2,CASSLERRQGTLYGYTF,TGTGCCAGCAGCTTAGAGAGACGACAGGGTACGCTCTATGGCTACACCTTC
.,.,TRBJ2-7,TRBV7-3,CASSPFGGQQDEQYF,TGTGCCAGCAGCCCCTTTGGGGGGCAGCAGGACGAGCAGTACTTC
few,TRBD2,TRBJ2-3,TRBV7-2,CASSQRTSGYGDTQYF,TGTGCCAGCAGCCAGAGGACTAGCGGGTATGGGGATACGCAGTATTTT
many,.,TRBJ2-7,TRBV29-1,CSASGGNEQYF,TGCAGCGCTAGTGGTGGGAACGAGCAGTACTTC
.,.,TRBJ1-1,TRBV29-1,CSVAQMNTEAFF,TGCAGCGTTGCCCAGATGAACACTGAAGCTTTCTTT
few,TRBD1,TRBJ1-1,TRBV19,CASKVTGETEAFF,TGTGCCAGTAAAGTTACAGGGGAAACTGAAGCTTTCTTT
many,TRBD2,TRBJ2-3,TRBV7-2,CASRLAGGGTDTQYF,TGTGCCAGCAGATTAGCGGGAGGAGGGACAGATACGCAGTATTTT
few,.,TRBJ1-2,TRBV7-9,CATRLSGNLDGYTF,TGTGCCACCAGGCTATCGGGGAATCTTGATGGCTACACCTTC
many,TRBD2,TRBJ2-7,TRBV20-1,CSAKIAGGPSEQYF,TGCAGTGCTAAAATAGCGGGGGGGCCCTCCGAGCAGTACTTC
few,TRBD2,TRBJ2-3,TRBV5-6,CASSFASGSSDTQYF,TGTGCCAGCAGCTTCGCTAGCGGGAGCTCAGATACGCAGTATTTT
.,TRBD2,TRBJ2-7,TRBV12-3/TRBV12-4,CASRHSGNSYEQYF,TGTGCCAGCAGACATAGCGGGAACTCCTACGAGCAGTACTTC
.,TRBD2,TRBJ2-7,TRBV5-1,CASSLVIAGYEQYF,TGCGCCAGCAGCTTGGTCATAGCGGGGTACGAGCAGTACTTC
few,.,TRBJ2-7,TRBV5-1,CASSLGLPPYEQYF,TGCGCCAGCAGCTTGGGACTTCCACCCTACGAGCAGTACTTC
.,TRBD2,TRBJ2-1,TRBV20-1,CSARSGTSGGYNEQFF,TGCAGTGCTAGATCGGGGACTAGCGGGGGGTACAATGAGCAGTTCTTC
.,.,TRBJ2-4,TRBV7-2,CASSHRDPKNIQYF,TGTGCCAGCAGCCACCGGGACCCCAAAAACATTCAGTACTTC
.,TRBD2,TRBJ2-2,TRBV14,CASSQDWDYERGVGELFF,TGTGCCAGCAGCCAAGACTGGGACTACGAACGTGGTGTGGGGGAGCTGTTTTTT
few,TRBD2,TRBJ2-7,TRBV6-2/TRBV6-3,CASRHGTGRTYEQYF,TGTGCCAGCAGACATGGGACCGGGAGGACCTACGAGCAGTACTTC